This T cell receptor beta chain was captured in a study of CD8+ T cells in alopecia areata. As for the study in general: Those patients who were treated received oral tofacitinib, which was given at 5 to 10 mg twice daily for moderate-to-severe alopecia areata.

Notes on this clone: Its target is not known.

Treatment meaning: oral pan-JAK inhibitor, 5-10 mg twice daily. Study-wide results and limits: Higher clonality than in normal scalp was seen in lesional scalp, especially alopecia totalis/universalis.

V was cut by 6 bases and J by 6 bases, with 11 bases left in between. The CDR3 runs to 13 residues. Germline CDR1 SEHNR, CDR2 FQNEAQ (reference sequence). The sequencing template was cDNA reverse transcribed from extracted RNA. TCRdb's copy holds only in-frame clones and misses some; the assay was immunoSEQ multiplex PCR. The table shows about 90,000 clones, with 44% occurring only once. This sequence joins TRBV7-9 and TRBJ2-2; a weak D match, TRBD2 (5 bases). The source was CD8+ T cells sorted from blood, collected at week 24, from a patient treated with tofacitinib. The TCR was taken from a human donor with alopecia areata. The CDR3 DNA reads TGTGCCAGCAGTCGGACGGGGTCCGGGGAGCTGTTTTTT. Translation: CASSRTGSGELFF.